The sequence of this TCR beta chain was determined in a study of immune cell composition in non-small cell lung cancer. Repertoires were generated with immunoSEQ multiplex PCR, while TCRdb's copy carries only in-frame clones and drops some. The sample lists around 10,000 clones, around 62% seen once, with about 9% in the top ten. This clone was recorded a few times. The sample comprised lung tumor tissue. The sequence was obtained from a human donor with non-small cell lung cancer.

The CDR3 loop reads CASSLVEGAIGYTF. DNA for the CDR3: TGCGCCAGCAGCTTGGTCGAGGGGGCAATTGGCTACACCTTC. V and J are TRBV5-1 and TRBJ1-2; TRBD1 aligns across 7 bases. The ends lost 0 bases at V and 7 bases at J; junction bases unmatched: 6. The CDR3 is 14 residues long. Germline lookup yields CDR1 SGHRS and CDR2 YFSETQ.